This T cell receptor (beta chain) was sequenced in a study of monozygotic twins with inflammatory bowel disease. Each UMI, carrying a 6-nucleotide sample barcode, came from template switching. Following a re-call of the 5' RACE reads, TCRdb has one entry per CDR3 protein and lacks DNA. The sample has more than 350,000 distinct CDR3 sequences. As for this clonotype: Its target is unknown.

This CDR3 is 15 amino acids long. The germline V gene encodes CDR1 SGHRS and CDR2 YFSETQ. Whole-study results and caveats: Relative to healthy twins, IBD patients had fewer clonotypes in common with others, a gap that was especially apparent with disease activity. None of the different T cell subtypes could be distinguished from one another. Results did not support any single strong IBD-associated signal or clonotype.

The specimen sequenced was blood. The chain links TRBV5-1 to TRBJ2-7; absent DNA, TCRdb's TRBD1 call cannot be checked. This sequence was found in a human donor with ulcerative colitis or Crohn's disease, or a healthy co-twin of an affected twin (not recorded which). The CDR3 reads CASSLGGLGAYEQYF.